The clone carrying this T cell receptor beta chain was counted a few times. The sample comes from a study of blood T cell repertoires in COVID-19. From germline, CDR1 is LGHNA and CDR2 YNFKEQ. The CDR3 has 16 residues. After removal of 4 bases from V and 7 bases from J, the junction contained 5 bases not matched to a gene. The assay was immunoSEQ multiplex PCR, and TCRdb's table has in-frame clones only and misses some. The table has hundreds of thousands of clones, roughly 85% seen once; the top ten hold roughly 3.6%. The rearrangement uses TRBV4-2 and TRBJ2-2; 14 bases map to TRBD2. The origin of this receptor is a woman aged 18-29 years with acute or convalescent COVID-19. What was sequenced was peripheral blood. The CDR3 is CASSRGLAGGDGELFF. CDR3 bases: TGTGCCAGCAGCCGAGGACTAGCGGGAGGCGACGGGGAGCTGTTTTTT.